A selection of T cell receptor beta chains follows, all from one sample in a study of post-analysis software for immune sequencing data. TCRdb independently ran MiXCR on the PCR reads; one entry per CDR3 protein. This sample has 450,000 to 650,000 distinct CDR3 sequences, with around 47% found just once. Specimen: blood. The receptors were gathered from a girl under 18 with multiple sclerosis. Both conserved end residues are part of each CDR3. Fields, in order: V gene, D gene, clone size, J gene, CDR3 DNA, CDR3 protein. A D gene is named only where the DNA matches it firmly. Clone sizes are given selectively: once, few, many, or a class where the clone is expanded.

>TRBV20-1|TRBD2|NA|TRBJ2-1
TGCAGTGCCCCCGGTAGCGGGGGGGCCTACAATGAGCAGTTCTTC
CSAPGSGGAYNEQFF
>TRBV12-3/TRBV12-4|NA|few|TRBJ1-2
TGTGCCAGCAGTTTCGAAGCTAACTATGGCTACACCTTC
CASSFEANYGYTF
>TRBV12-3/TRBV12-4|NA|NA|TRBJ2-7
TGTGCCAGCAGTTCCCGACCTTCGGAGGTCTACGAGCAGTACTTC
CASSSRPSEVYEQYF
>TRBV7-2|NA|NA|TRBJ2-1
TGTGCCAGCAGCTTAGCCGCAGCGCTTGAGCAGTTCTTC
CASSLAAALEQFF
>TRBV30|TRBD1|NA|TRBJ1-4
TGTGCCTGGTCCCGGGACAGGGATGAAAAACTGTTTTTT
CAWSRDRDEKLFF
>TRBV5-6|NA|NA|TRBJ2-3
TGTGCCAGCAGCTTGTTTCTACAGGGAGGTACCGATACGCAGTATTTT
CASSLFLQGGTDTQYF
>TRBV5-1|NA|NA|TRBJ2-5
TGCGCCAGCAGCTTGGGAGACACGAAGGGAGAGACCCAGTACTTC
CASSLGDTKGETQYF
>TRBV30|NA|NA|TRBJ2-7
TGTGCCTGGAGTTTGGCTCGGGTAGGGGCCTACGAGCAGTACTTC
CAWSLARVGAYEQYF
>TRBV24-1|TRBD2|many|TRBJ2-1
TGTGCCACCAGTGATCGGGCGGGGGTTAATACTGAGCAGTTCTTC
CATSDRAGVNTEQFF
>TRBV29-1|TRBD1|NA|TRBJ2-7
TGCAGCTTTAGGGGACAGTCCTACGAGCAGTACTTC
CSFRGQSYEQYF
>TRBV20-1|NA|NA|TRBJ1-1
TGCAGTGCTACCTCAGGGGCTGAAGCTTTCTTT
CSATSGAEAFF
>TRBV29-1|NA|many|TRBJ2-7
TGCAGCGTTGTTGGGGACAAGGACTACGAGCAGTACTTC
CSVVGDKDYEQYF
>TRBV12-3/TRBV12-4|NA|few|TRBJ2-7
TGTGCCAGCAGTTTTGGAGGGGTGTGCTACGAGCAGTACTTC
CASSFGGVCYEQYF
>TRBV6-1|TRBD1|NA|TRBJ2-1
TGTGCCAGCAGTGATGGGCAGGGGGCGCGCAATGAGCAGTTCTTC
CASSDGQGARNEQFF
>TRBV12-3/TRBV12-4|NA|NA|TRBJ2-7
TGTGCCAGCAGTATAAGCCCCTACGAGCAGTACTTC
CASSISPYEQYF
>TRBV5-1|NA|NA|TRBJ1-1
TGCGCCAGCAGTGATCAAACATCAGGCAGCACTGAAGCTTTCTTT
CASSDQTSGSTEAFF
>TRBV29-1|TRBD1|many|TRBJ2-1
TGCAGCGTTGCCCCAGGGGGCAATGAGCAGTTCTTC
CSVAPGGNEQFF
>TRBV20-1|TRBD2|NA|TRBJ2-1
TGCAGTGCTAGAACTAGCGGGAGGGCCTACAATGAGCAGTTCTTC
CSARTSGRAYNEQFF
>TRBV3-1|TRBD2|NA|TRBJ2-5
TGTGCCAGCAGCCAAGATCCCGGACTAGCTGGGGAGACCCAGTACTTC
CASSQDPGLAGETQYF
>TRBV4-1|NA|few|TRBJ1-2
TGCGCCAGCAGCCGAGGGTCCGGAGGATGGGGCTACACCTTC
CASSRGSGGWGYTF
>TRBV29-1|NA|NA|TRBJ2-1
TGCAGCGTTATGAGGGACAATGGGCAGTTCTTC
CSVMRDNGQFF
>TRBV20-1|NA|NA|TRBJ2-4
TGCAGTGCTAAAGGATGGGGCAAAAACATTCAGTACTTC
CSAKGWGKNIQYF
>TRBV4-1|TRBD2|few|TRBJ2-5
TGCGCCAGCAGCTCCAGAGGCCGGACTAGCGGGGGGGGAGAGACCCAGTACTTC
CASSSRGRTSGGGETQYF
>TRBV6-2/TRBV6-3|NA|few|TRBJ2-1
TGTGCCAGCACCCGACCCCAGGGAGCAGGCTTGAGAGAGAATGAGCAGTTCTTC
CASTRPQGAGLRENEQFF
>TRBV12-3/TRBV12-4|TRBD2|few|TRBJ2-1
TGTGCCAGCAGTTTAGATTATCGGGGGCTAGCGGGAGGGCCGGATGAGCAGTTCTTC
CASSLDYRGLAGGPDEQFF
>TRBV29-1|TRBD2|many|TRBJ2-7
TGCAGCGTTGGGACTAGCTCCTACGAGCAGTACTTC
CSVGTSSYEQYF
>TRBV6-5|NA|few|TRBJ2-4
TGTGCCAGCAGAAGGCAGCCTCTAAGCATTCAGTACTTC
CASRRQPLSIQYF
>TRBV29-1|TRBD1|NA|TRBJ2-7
TGCAGCGCCGCTACGACAGGGGGCGACGAGCAGTACTTC
CSAATTGGDEQYF
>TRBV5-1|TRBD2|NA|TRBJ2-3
TGCGCCAGCAGCTTATTAGCGGGAGAAAAGTATTTT
CASSLLAGEKYF
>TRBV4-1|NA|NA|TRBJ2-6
TGCGCCAGTACCGCAACTTACCGGGACGCCCTAACCTGGACTTTC
CASTATYRDALTWTF
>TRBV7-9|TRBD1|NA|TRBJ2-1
TGTGCCAGCAGCTTATATGGGACAGGAAGAGGGGACACAGACAATGAGCAGTTCTTC
CASSLYGTGRGDTDNEQFF
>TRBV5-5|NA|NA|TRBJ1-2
TGTGCCAGCAGCATCCGGGTCCAGGAGGACTATGGCTACACCTTC
CASSIRVQEDYGYTF
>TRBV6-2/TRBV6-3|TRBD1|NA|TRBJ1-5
TGTGCCAGCAGTAGACAGGGCGATCAGCCCCAGCATTTT
CASSRQGDQPQHF
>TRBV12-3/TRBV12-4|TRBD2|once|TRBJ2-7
TGTGCCAGCGACATCGGGGGGTCAGGGCCAGGGAGTTACGAGCAGTACTTC
CASDIGGSGPGSYEQYF
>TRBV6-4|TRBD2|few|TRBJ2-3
TGTGCCAGCAGCGGGACTAGCGAGAGCACAGATACGCAGTATTTT
CASSGTSESTDTQYF
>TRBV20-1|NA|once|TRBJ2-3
TGCAGGGCTGCTTTAGGTGCAGATACGCAGTATTTT
CRAALGADTQYF
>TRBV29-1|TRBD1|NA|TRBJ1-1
TGCAGCGTTTTACAGGGGGCCCTTGAAGCTTTCTTT
CSVLQGALEAFF
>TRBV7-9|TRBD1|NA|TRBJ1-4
TGTGCCAGCAGCCAAAACAAACAGGGGGCGGGTGAAAAACTGTTTTTT
CASSQNKQGAGEKLFF
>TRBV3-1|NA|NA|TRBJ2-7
TGTGCCAGCAGCCTTTTCGTCGGGACAACATCCTACGAGCAGTACTTC
CASSLFVGTTSYEQYF
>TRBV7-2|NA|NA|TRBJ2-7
TGTGCCAGCAGCTTAGAAGGATGGGACCACGAGCAGTACTTC
CASSLEGWDHEQYF
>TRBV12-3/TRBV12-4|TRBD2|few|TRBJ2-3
TGTGCCAGCAGTTCCCGGGGGGGGTCAGATACGCAGTATTTT
CASSSRGGSDTQYF
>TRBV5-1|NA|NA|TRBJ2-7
TGCGCCAGCAAAAGCGCGGGCTACGAGCAGTACTTC
CASKSAGYEQYF
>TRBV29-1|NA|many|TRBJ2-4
TGCAGCGTTGCAGGGCTAGCCAAAAACATTCAGTACTTC
CSVAGLAKNIQYF
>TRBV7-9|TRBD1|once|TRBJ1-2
TGTGCCAGCAGCTCCCCGACCGGACAGGCCCGGAGCTACACCTTC
CASSSPTGQARSYTF
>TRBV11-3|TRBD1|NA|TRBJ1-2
TGTGCCAGCAGCCTCAGGGGGCCCCAAATGAACTATGGCTACACCTTC
CASSLRGPQMNYGYTF
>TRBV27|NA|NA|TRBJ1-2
TGTGCCAGCAGTTTATCGCCGAGGGCGGGCTATGGCTACACCTTC
CASSLSPRAGYGYTF
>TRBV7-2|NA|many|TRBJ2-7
TGTGCCAGCAGCTCAGGGCTTTACGAGCAGTACTTC
CASSSGLYEQYF
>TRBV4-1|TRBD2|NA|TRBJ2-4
TGCGCCAGCAGCCAACCCGTAAGGACTAGCGGGATCTCCAAAAACATTCAGTACTTC
CASSQPVRTSGISKNIQYF
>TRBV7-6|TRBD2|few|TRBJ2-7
TGTGCCAGCAGCTTAGGGGGGAGGGGCTCCACCGGCTACGAGCAGTACTTC
CASSLGGRGSTGYEQYF
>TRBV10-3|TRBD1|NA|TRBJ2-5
TGTGCCATCAGTGAGTCTTCCGGGACAGGGCAAGAGACCCAGTACTTC
CAISESSGTGQETQYF
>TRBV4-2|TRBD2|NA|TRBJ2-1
TGTGCCAGCAGCCAAGCTAGCGGCGGGAGGGGGACACGGGGGGACAATGAGCAGTTCTTC
CASSQASGGRGTRGDNEQFF
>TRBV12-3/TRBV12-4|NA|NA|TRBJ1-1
TGCGCCAGCAGCCTACGGGAGAACACTGAAGCTTTCTTT
CASSLRENTEAFF
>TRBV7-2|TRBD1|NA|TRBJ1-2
TGTGCCAGCAGCTTAGAGGGACAGGGGTATGGCTACACCTTC
CASSLEGQGYGYTF